This T cell receptor (beta chain) was captured in a study of PD-1 blockade in classical Hodgkin lymphoma. Following autologous stem cell transplantation, relapse occurred in every patient, and exposure to brentuximab vedotin varied. Patients showed best responses of complete response, partial response or progressive disease. Comments on this clone: Antigen specificity is unknown.

Libraries were prepared by immunoSEQ multiplex PCR; TCRdb keeps only in-frame clonotypes and omits some of them. The data show 25,000 to 35,000 clones, over 70% seen once. The V gene lost 2 bases and the J gene lost 5 bases, with 15 bases spanning the gap. There are 15 residues in the CDR3. Germline assignment: CDR1 WSHSY and CDR2 SAAADI. Study-wide results and caveats: The baseline diversity of complete responders showed similarity to that of newly diagnosed patients. At C4D1, TCR diversity had climbed significantly for CD4+ cells, though not for CD8+ cells. Patients starting nivolumab under 1 year after ASCT were excluded.

The chain has TRBV10-2 and TRBJ2-5; tentative D call: TRBD2 (7 bases). The receptor comes from a human donor with classical Hodgkin lymphoma. The sequencing here drew on peripheral blood mononuclear cells (PBMCs), taken before the second cycle of nivolumab. The CDR3 is CASSEESGGRETQYF. The CDR3 DNA is TGCGCCAGCAGTGAGGAATCGGGGGGCCGGGAGACCCAGTACTTC.